The 14 T cell receptor beta chains below come from one sample, sequenced in a study of cytomegalovirus exposure and HLA in healthy donors. This table comes from immunoSEQ multiplex PCR, and its TCRdb copy is limited to in-frame clones, with some not included. Among some 350,000 clones listed, about nine tenths were seen once. The sequenced sample consisted of PBMCs. These receptors all come from a woman in her twenties or thirties in good health and CMV-seropositive.

The chain links TRBV28 to TRBJ2-7; D is ambiguous. Looked up from germline, CDR1 is MDHEN and CDR2 is SYDVKM. This CDR3 has 14 residues. Trimming left V 3 bases short and J 3 bases short, with 12 bases between. The CDR3 DNA is TGTGCCAGCAGTTTCCGTGGCGGCTACTACGAGCAGTACTTC. This encodes CASSFRGGYYEQYF.

The chain links TRBV5-6 to TRBJ1-2; the D is unclear. The V end was cut by 0 bases, the J end by 2 bases, with 11 bases between. CDR3 length equals 15 residues. Germline CDR1 and CDR2: SGHDT and YYEEEE. The CDR3 nucleotides read TGTGCCAGCAGCTTGGTGCTGGGCTTCAACTATGGCTACACCTTC. It translates to CASSLVLGFNYGYTF.

The rearrangement links TRBV4-2 to TRBJ2-1; D ambiguous. Germline V lookup: CDR1 LGHNA, CDR2 YNFKEQ. The V and J ends lost 0 bases and 10 bases respectively, with 7 bases between them. The CDR3 spans 12 residues. As DNA, the CDR3 is TGTGCCAGCAGCCAAGATTATGAGGAGCAGTTCTTC. As protein: CASSQDYEEQFF.

This rearrangement joins TRBV2 to TRBJ1-1; weak D call: TRBD1 (5 bases). V was pared by 7 bases and J by 0 bases, with 9 bases between. The CDR3 has 13 residues. CDR1 is SNHLY and CDR2 is FYNNEI in the germline V gene. In nucleotides, the CDR3 is TGTGCCAGCATCCGGACATTGAACACTGAAGCTTTCTTT. Residues: CASIRTLNTEAFF.

The chain joins TRBV27 to TRBJ1-1; TRBD1 aligns across 7 bases. CDR1 and CDR2 from the germline V gene are MNHEY and SMNVEV (reference sequence). This CDR3 is built from 13 residues. V shed 5 bases and J 11 bases; nucleotides not matched to a gene: 11. The CDR3 spells CASSTRTGSAAFF. CDR3 sequence (DNA): TGTGCCAGCAGTACACGGACAGGATCCGCGGCTTTCTTT.

V is TRBV27 and J is TRBJ2-1; the match to TRBD2 covers 11 bases. The CDR3 is 17 amino acids. J lost 5 bases, V lost 5 bases, and 11 bases had no gene match. Per germline, CDR1 MNHEY and CDR2 SMNVEV (reference sequence). The DNA for the CDR3 is TGTGCCAGCAGTCCGTCCCTTACTAGCGGGAGAAACAATGAGCAGTTCTTC. Translated, it gives CASSPSLTSGRNNEQFF.

The chain couples TRBV7-9 to TRBJ1-2; D uncertain. The CDR3 runs to 12 residues. Germline loops: CDR1 SEHNR, CDR2 FQNEAQ (reference sequence). Trimming cost V 7 bases and J 4 bases, with 10 bases left between them. The chain's CDR3 is CASIRTGYGYTF. CDR3 nucleotide sequence: TGTGCCAGCATCCGGACGGGCTATGGCTACACCTTC.

The chain uses TRBV28 and TRBJ1-1, with a weak D call TRBD1 (6 bases). V shed 6 bases and J shed 9 bases, with 17 bases lying between them. CDR3 length: 13 residues. Germline V gene lookup returns CDR1 MDHEN and CDR2 SYDVKM. The CDR3 protein is CASSPMGGPKAFF. DNA for the CDR3: TGTGCCAGCAGCCCAATGGGGGGGCCTAAAGCTTTCTTT.

The rearrangement joins TRBV5-6 to TRBJ2-7, with a tentative D call TRBD2 (6 bases). Germline-derived CDR1 and CDR2 are SGHDT and YYEEEE. The V gene lost 4 bases and the J gene lost 6 bases, with 14 bases spanning the gap. This CDR3 comprises 13 residues. CDR3 amino acids: CASSGQGGGEQYF. In nucleotides, the CDR3 is TGTGCCAGCAGCGGGCAGGGAGGAGGCGAGCAGTACTTC. The whole variable domain, remainder taken from reference TRBV5-6 and TRBJ2-7, is DAGVTQSPTHLIKTRGQQVTLRCSPKSGHDTVSWYQQALGQGPQFIFQYYEEEERQRGNFPDRFSGHQFPNYSSELNVNALLLGDSALYLCASSGQGGGEQYFGPGTRLTVT.

V is TRBV2 and J is TRBJ2-2, with 7 bases identical to TRBD1. V trimming: 10 bases; J trimming: 0 bases; junction bases outside the gene matches: 5. The CDR3 loop spans 14 amino acids. The germline V gene encodes CDR1 SNHLY and CDR2 FYNNEI. The DNA of the CDR3 is TGTGCCACTGGGCAGGGGGCGAACACCGGGGAGCTGTTTTTT. Translating it yields CATGQGANTGELFF. The entire variable domain, with the rest obtained from reference TRBV2 and TRBJ2-2, is as follows: EPEVTQTPSHQVTQMGQEVILRCVPISNHLYFYWYRQILGQKVEFLVSFYNNEISEKSEIFDDQFSVERPDGSNFTLKIRSTKLEDSAMYFCATGQGANTGELFFGEGSRLTVL.

This clone was observed once. The V gene is TRBV30, the J gene TRBJ2-3, with D perhaps matching TRBD2 (6 bases). V gave up 0 bases and J gave up 4 bases, with 11 bases separating them. This CDR3 is 14 amino acids long. Germline V gene lookup returns CDR1 GTSNPN and CDR2 SVGIG (reference sequence). The CDR3 loop is CAWSVGGNPDTQYF. Here the CDR3 DNA reads TGTGCCTGGAGTGTAGGCGGGAACCCAGATACGCAGTATTTT.

The J gene is TRBJ1-3, the V gene TRBV6-5, with D possibly matching TRBD1 (6 bases). The germline gives CDR1 MNHEY, CDR2 SVGAGI. Trimming pared 0 bases from V and 0 bases from J, leaving 6 bases between. There are 15 residues in the CDR3. The CDR3 loop is CASSYSQGSGNTIYF. The CDR3 nucleotides read TGTGCCAGCAGTTACTCACAGGGCTCTGGAAACACCATATATTTT.

The chain is built from TRBV27 and TRBJ2-1; D is perhaps TRBD1 or TRBD2 (6 bases each). V was cut by 2 bases and J by 4 bases, with 12 bases left in between. Germline V gene lookup returns CDR1 MNHEY and CDR2 SMNVEV (reference sequence). The CDR3 is made up of 15 amino acids. The chain's CDR3 is CASSLGGTPYNEQFF. The DNA of the CDR3 is TGTGCCAGCAGTTTAGGCGGGACACCTTACAATGAGCAGTTCTTC.

This chain links TRBV19 with TRBJ2-1; 7 positions agree with TRBD2. The CDR3 contains 16 residues. Per germline, CDR1 LNHDA and CDR2 SQIVND (reference sequence). Losses at the gene ends were 2 bases for V and 1 base for J; bases not matched to a gene: 5. The CDR3 DNA sequence: TGTGCCAGTAGTATAACGGGGGGAACTTCCTACAATGAGCAGTTCTTC. Amino acids: CASSITGGTSYNEQFF.